Listed below are T cell receptor beta chains from one sample, sequenced in a study of blood T cell repertoires in COVID-19. Some clones are missing from TCRdb's copy, which holds only in-frame ones; the method was immunoSEQ multiplex PCR. The repertoire holds around 200,000 clones, with roughly 89% as singletons. Input material: PBMCs or T cells enriched from blood (not recorded which). The receptors stem from a woman in her forties with acute COVID-19. Each CDR3 is given with its conserved first and last residue. D genes are given only for firm matches. Expanded clones get a size class; other rows say once, few or many, or leave the size out.

d_call: TRBD2; j_call: TRBJ2-2; v_call: TRBV4-2; cdr3_length: 17; clone_size: .; cdr3_aa: CASSQGPGLAYTGELFF; cdr3_nt: TGTGCCAGCAGCCAAGGGCCGGGACTAGCCTACACCGGGGAGCTGTTTTTT
d_call: .; j_call: TRBJ1-5; v_call: TRBV10-2; cdr3_length: 14; clone_size: .; cdr3_aa: CASTAGQGNQPQHF; cdr3_nt: TGCGCCAGCACGGCGGGGCAGGGCAATCAGCCCCAGCATTTT
d_call: TRBD2; j_call: TRBJ2-3; v_call: TRBV24-1; cdr3_length: 18; clone_size: .; cdr3_aa: CAGQGPSGRADGTDTQYF; cdr3_nt: TGTGCAGGACAGGGTCCTAGCGGGAGGGCCGATGGCACAGATACGCAGTATTTT
d_call: .; j_call: TRBJ1-2; v_call: TRBV7-8; cdr3_length: 13; clone_size: .; cdr3_aa: CASSTQGLYGYTF; cdr3_nt: TGTGCCAGCAGCACACAGGGACTATATGGCTACACCTTC
d_call: TRBD1; j_call: TRBJ2-7; v_call: TRBV28; cdr3_length: 16; clone_size: .; cdr3_aa: CASSSSGTESSYEQYF; cdr3_nt: TGTGCCAGCAGTTCGTCCGGGACAGAGAGCTCCTACGAGCAGTACTTC
d_call: .; j_call: TRBJ1-3; v_call: TRBV19; cdr3_length: 14; clone_size: once; cdr3_aa: CATEDSYSGNTIYF; cdr3_nt: TGTGCCACCGAAGACAGCTACTCTGGAAACACCATATATTTT
d_call: TRBD1; j_call: TRBJ1-5; v_call: TRBV6-4; cdr3_length: 16; clone_size: .; cdr3_aa: CASSDHRGNRNQPQHF; cdr3_nt: TGTGCCAGCAGTGACCACAGGGGGAACCGCAATCAGCCCCAGCATTTT
d_call: TRBD2; j_call: TRBJ2-1; v_call: TRBV5-6; cdr3_length: 16; clone_size: .; cdr3_aa: CASSRPTSGIENEQFF; cdr3_nt: TGTGCCAGCTCGAGACCGACTAGCGGGATAGAGAATGAGCAGTTCTTC
d_call: .; j_call: TRBJ1-6; v_call: TRBV21-1; cdr3_length: 16; clone_size: .; cdr3_aa: CASSKDPGTGHSPLHF; cdr3_nt: TGTGCCAGCAGCAAAGATCCCGGGACAGGGCACTCACCCCTCCACTTT
d_call: .; j_call: TRBJ1-1; v_call: TRBV29-1; cdr3_length: 10; clone_size: .; cdr3_aa: CSVDYTEAFF; cdr3_nt: TGCAGCGTTGACTACACTGAAGCTTTCTTT
d_call: .; j_call: TRBJ1-6; v_call: TRBV19; cdr3_length: 15; clone_size: once; cdr3_aa: CASSPAFSSGSPLHF; cdr3_nt: TGTGCCAGTAGTCCGGCCTTCTCTTCAGGTTCACCCCTCCACTTT
d_call: .; j_call: TRBJ1-1; v_call: TRBV6-1; cdr3_length: 15; clone_size: .; cdr3_aa: CASSEVAQPNTEAFF; cdr3_nt: TGTGCCAGCAGTGAAGTCGCACAGCCGAACACTGAAGCTTTCTTT
d_call: .; j_call: TRBJ1-3; v_call: TRBV30; cdr3_length: 15; clone_size: .; cdr3_aa: CAWREGTGRGNTIYF; cdr3_nt: TGTGCCTGGAGGGAGGGGACCGGCCGAGGAAACACCATATATTTT
d_call: .; j_call: TRBJ2-7; v_call: TRBV7-9; cdr3_length: 13; clone_size: .; cdr3_aa: CASSDGSSYEQYF; cdr3_nt: TGTGCCAGCAGCGACGGGTCCTCCTACGAGCAGTACTTC
d_call: TRBD1; j_call: TRBJ1-6; v_call: TRBV30; cdr3_length: 14; clone_size: .; cdr3_aa: CAWSGTGKRSPLHF; cdr3_nt: TGTGCCTGGAGTGGGACAGGGAAACGCTCACCCCTCCACTTT
d_call: TRBD1; j_call: TRBJ2-1; v_call: TRBV6-6; cdr3_length: 13; clone_size: .; cdr3_aa: CASSTGVGNEQFF; cdr3_nt: TGTGCCAGCAGCACAGGGGTTGGAAATGAGCAGTTCTTC
d_call: .; j_call: TRBJ1-1; v_call: TRBV19; cdr3_length: 15; clone_size: .; cdr3_aa: CASSPNGGARTEAFF; cdr3_nt: TGTGCCAGTAGTCCTAATGGGGGGGCGAGGACTGAAGCTTTCTTT
d_call: TRBD2; j_call: TRBJ2-1; v_call: TRBV2; cdr3_length: 16; clone_size: .; cdr3_aa: CASSGTSGGSYNEQFF; cdr3_nt: TGTGCCAGCAGTGGAACTAGCGGGGGCAGCTACAATGAGCAGTTCTTC
d_call: TRBD2; j_call: TRBJ2-7; v_call: TRBV19; cdr3_length: 15; clone_size: .; cdr3_aa: CASSPSGGPDYEQYF; cdr3_nt: TGTGCCAGTAGTCCTAGCGGGGGGCCCGACTACGAGCAGTACTTC
d_call: TRBD2; j_call: TRBJ2-1; v_call: TRBV7-6; cdr3_length: 17; clone_size: .; cdr3_aa: CASSLATSGFSYNEQFF; cdr3_nt: TGTGCCAGCAGCTTAGCAACTAGCGGGTTCTCCTACAATGAGCAGTTCTTC
d_call: .; j_call: TRBJ1-1; v_call: TRBV7-9; cdr3_length: 14; clone_size: .; cdr3_aa: CASSLGATRTEAFF; cdr3_nt: TGTGCCAGCAGCTTAGGTGCCACTAGGACTGAAGCTTTCTTT
d_call: TRBD2; j_call: TRBJ2-7; v_call: TRBV11-2; cdr3_length: 16; clone_size: .; cdr3_aa: CASSLGASGSVYEQYF; cdr3_nt: TGTGCCAGCAGCTTAGGCGCTAGCGGGAGTGTGTACGAGCAGTACTTC
d_call: .; j_call: TRBJ2-1; v_call: TRBV12-5; cdr3_length: 15; clone_size: .; cdr3_aa: CASGAGGALYNEQFF; cdr3_nt: TGTGCTAGTGGCGCCGGCGGGGCCCTATACAATGAGCAGTTCTTC
d_call: TRBD2; j_call: TRBJ2-4; v_call: TRBV9; cdr3_length: 15; clone_size: .; cdr3_aa: CASSAGLAGENIQYF; cdr3_nt: TGTGCCAGCAGCGCAGGACTAGCGGGAGAAAACATTCAGTACTTC
d_call: .; j_call: TRBJ2-7; v_call: TRBV19; cdr3_length: 14; clone_size: .; cdr3_aa: CASSIRDSSYEQYF; cdr3_nt: TGTGCCAGTAGTATTAGGGACTCGTCCTACGAGCAGTACTTC
d_call: .; j_call: TRBJ2-1; v_call: TRBV6-1; cdr3_length: 13; clone_size: .; cdr3_aa: CASSEATPGEQFF; cdr3_nt: TGTGCCAGCAGTGAAGCGACCCCAGGTGAGCAGTTCTTC
d_call: .; j_call: TRBJ2-3; v_call: TRBV6-4; cdr3_length: 16; clone_size: .; cdr3_aa: CASSSSGSLSTDTQYF; cdr3_nt: TGTGCCAGCAGTTCCTCCGGGAGCCTGAGCACAGATACGCAGTATTTT
d_call: TRBD1; j_call: TRBJ1-2; v_call: TRBV6-5; cdr3_length: 13; clone_size: .; cdr3_aa: CASSYSTGDGYTF; cdr3_nt: TGTGCCAGCAGTTACTCGACAGGGGATGGCTACACCTTC
d_call: .; j_call: TRBJ2-7; v_call: TRBV3-1/TRBV3-2; cdr3_length: 12; clone_size: .; cdr3_aa: CASSRRAYEQYF; cdr3_nt: TGTGCCAGCAGCCGTCGAGCCTACGAGCAGTACTTC
d_call: .; j_call: TRBJ2-7; v_call: TRBV2; cdr3_length: 13; clone_size: .; cdr3_aa: CASSGGITYEQYF; cdr3_nt: TGTGCCAGCAGTGGCGGCATCACGTACGAGCAGTACTTC
d_call: TRBD1; j_call: TRBJ1-1; v_call: TRBV6-5; cdr3_length: 15; clone_size: .; cdr3_aa: CASSPAGTGGTEAFF; cdr3_nt: TGTGCCAGCAGTCCCGCCGGGACAGGGGGGACTGAAGCTTTCTTT
d_call: TRBD1; j_call: TRBJ1-4; v_call: TRBV2; cdr3_length: 14; clone_size: .; cdr3_aa: CASRAGQGNEKLFF; cdr3_nt: TGTGCCAGCAGAGCGGGACAGGGTAATGAAAAACTGTTTTTT
d_call: TRBD2; j_call: TRBJ2-3; v_call: TRBV5-1; cdr3_length: 15; clone_size: .; cdr3_aa: CASSLVASGADTQYF; cdr3_nt: TGCGCCAGCAGCTTGGTGGCTAGCGGGGCAGATACGCAGTATTTT
d_call: .; j_call: TRBJ2-2; v_call: TRBV19; cdr3_length: 14; clone_size: .; cdr3_aa: CASSIGEQAGELFF; cdr3_nt: TGTGCCAGTAGTATCGGGGAGCAGGCCGGGGAGCTGTTTTTT
d_call: .; j_call: TRBJ2-6; v_call: TRBV29-1; cdr3_length: 13; clone_size: .; cdr3_aa: CSAAPSSSGVLTF; cdr3_nt: TGCAGCGCCGCCCCTTCAAGCTCCGGCGTCCTGACTTTC
d_call: .; j_call: TRBJ1-5; v_call: TRBV7-2; cdr3_length: 15; clone_size: .; cdr3_aa: CASSQNPGGNQPQHF; cdr3_nt: TGTGCCAGCAGCCAAAACCCAGGGGGCAATCAGCCCCAGCATTTT
d_call: TRBD1; j_call: TRBJ1-2; v_call: TRBV29-1; cdr3_length: 12; clone_size: once; cdr3_aa: CNVKGAVHGYTF; cdr3_nt: TGCAACGTTAAGGGGGCAGTCCATGGCTACACCTTC
d_call: .; j_call: TRBJ1-5; v_call: TRBV7-8; cdr3_length: 16; clone_size: .; cdr3_aa: CASSLIGGRENQPQHF; cdr3_nt: TGTGCCAGCAGCTTAATCGGGGGGCGCGAGAATCAGCCCCAGCATTTT
d_call: TRBD2; j_call: TRBJ2-1; v_call: TRBV29-1; cdr3_length: 15; clone_size: .; cdr3_aa: CSVYTSGRGYNEQFF; cdr3_nt: TGCAGCGTTTACACTAGCGGGAGAGGCTACAATGAGCAGTTCTTC
d_call: .; j_call: TRBJ1-5; v_call: TRBV3-1/TRBV3-2; cdr3_length: 15; clone_size: .; cdr3_aa: CASSQDSRGGQPQHF; cdr3_nt: TGTGCCAGCAGCCAAGATTCCAGGGGTGGTCAGCCCCAGCATTTT
d_call: TRBD1; j_call: TRBJ1-2; v_call: TRBV28; cdr3_length: 16; clone_size: .; cdr3_aa: CASSLSGLRGLDGYTF; cdr3_nt: TGTGCCAGCAGCCTAAGTGGGCTCAGGGGGCTCGATGGCTACACCTTC
d_call: .; j_call: TRBJ1-5; v_call: TRBV20-1; cdr3_length: 15; clone_size: .; cdr3_aa: CSASGWQGIGQPQHF; cdr3_nt: TGCAGTGCTAGTGGCTGGCAGGGGATTGGACAGCCCCAGCATTTT